A single sample gave rise to the 31 T cell receptor beta chains below, sequenced in a study of cytomegalovirus exposure and HLA in healthy donors. Use of 60 Vbeta and 13 Jbeta primers characterized the PCR. Produced via immunoSEQ multiplex PCR; TCRdb's table is partial and in-frame only. The top ten hold over 1.5% of the sample, which has tens of thousands of clones, 80% to 90% seen once. Material: PBMCs. The receptors were gathered from a woman aged 30 to 39 in good health and CMV-seronegative.

Comment on this clone: In the same sample, other DNA sequences code for this CDR3. The chain recombines TRBV18 with TRBJ2-1, with a weak D call TRBD2 (6 bases). V was clipped by 2 bases and J by 2 bases, with 13 bases between them. The CDR3 is 16 residues long. Looked up from germline, CDR1 is KGHSH and CDR2 is LQKENI. The chain's CDR3 is CASSPSGQTPYNEQFF. Written as DNA, the CDR3 is TGTGCCAGCTCACCAAGCGGGCAAACCCCCTACAATGAGCAGTTCTTC.

The rearrangement joins TRBV15 to TRBJ2-5; 8 bases align to TRBD1. V trimming: 6 bases; J trimming: 4 bases; junction bases outside the gene matches: 13. The V gene's germline CDR1 is LNHNV and CDR2 YYDKDF (reference sequence). The CDR3 is made up of 16 amino acids. The CDR3 is CATSKGQGRRGETQYF. The CDR3 DNA follows: TGTGCCACCAGTAAAGGACAGGGTCGGAGGGGAGAGACCCAGTACTTC.

The CDR3 region has the DNA TGTGCCAGCTCACCATGGGACAGGCGTACCTACGAGCAGTACTTC. Translating gives CASSPWDRRTYEQYF. This rearrangement joins TRBV18 to TRBJ2-7, with 8 bases matching TRBD1. V shed 2 bases, J shed 2 bases, and the junction held 5 bases outside the gene matches. The CDR3 totals 15 residues. Germline V lookup: CDR1 KGHSH, CDR2 LQKENI.

The chain is built from TRBV14 and TRBJ2-1; TRBD2 matches 15 bases. This CDR3 region has 21 residues. Trimming at V came to 1 base and at J to 3 bases, leaving 13 bases not matched to a gene. The germline CDR1 and CDR2 sequences are SGHDN and FVKESK. The CDR3 reads CASSQVYGTSGGPFYYNEQFF. CDR3 nucleotides: TGTGCCAGCAGCCAAGTATATGGGACTAGCGGGGGGCCCTTCTACTACAATGAGCAGTTCTTC.

The chain has TRBV10-3 and TRBJ1-5; D is unresolved. The CDR3 runs to 14 residues. Trimming removed 4 bases from V and 0 bases from J, with 7 bases in between. In germline, CDR1 is ENHRY, CDR2 SYGVKD. This CDR3 is CAISVHLSNQPQHF. For the CDR3, the DNA is TGTGCCATCAGTGTACACCTTAGCAATCAGCCCCAGCATTTT.

The gene calls are TRBV9 and TRBJ2-1, with 13 bases identical to TRBD2. Losses at the gene ends were 0 bases for V and 15 bases for J; bases not matched to a gene: 6. The germline V gene encodes CDR1 SGDLS and CDR2 YYNGEE. The CDR3 totals 14 residues. The CDR3, as DNA: TGTGCCAGCAGCGTAGAACTAGCGGGAGGGTTTCCGTTCTTC. Its translation is CASSVELAGGFPFF.

The V gene is TRBV29-1, the J gene TRBJ2-7; D is possibly TRBD2 (5 bases). CDR1 is SQVTM, CDR2 ANQGSEA, per germline. V dropped 6 bases and J dropped 5 bases, with 14 bases sitting between them. The CDR3 has 12 amino acids. The chain's CDR3 is CSVEAADHEQYF. For the CDR3, the DNA is TGCAGCGTGGAGGCCGCGGACCACGAGCAGTACTTC.

The gene calls are TRBV5-4 and TRBJ2-3, with D possibly TRBD2 on 6 matching bases. CDR3 length: 18 amino acids. Germline V gene sequence: CDR1 SGHNT, CDR2 YYREEE (reference sequence). Trimming took off 4 bases at V and 5 bases at J, with 26 bases between the two ends. The CDR3 sequence is CASSPINSGTPLVDTQYF. CDR3 DNA sequence: TGTGCCAGCAGCCCCATTAATTCCGGGACTCCTCTAGTAGATACGCAGTATTTT.

The J gene is TRBJ1-2, the V gene TRBV5-4; possible D gene TRBD1, 6 bases. Germline V gives CDR1 SGHNT, CDR2 YYREEE (reference sequence). The CDR3 is 16 amino acids. The V and J ends lost 0 bases and 4 bases respectively, with 16 bases between them. In DNA, the CDR3 is TGTGCCAGCAGCTTGGCGTCAGGGGTCGATGGCTATGGCTACACCTTC. As protein: CASSLASGVDGYGYTF.

The J gene is TRBJ1-2, the V gene TRBV30; maybe TRBD1 (6 bases). The V end lost 7 bases, the J end lost 6 bases, and 9 bases lay between the germline ends. In germline, CDR1 is GTSNPN, CDR2 SVGIG (reference sequence). The CDR3 totals 10 residues. The CDR3 nucleotides read TGTGCCTACAGGGCCAATGGCTACACCTTC. This translates into CAYRANGYTF.

V gene TRBV28 combines with J gene TRBJ2-2; a weak D match, TRBD2 (6 bases). Germline V gene data show CDR1 as MDHEN and CDR2 as SYDVKM. Trimming removed 5 bases from V and 2 bases from J, with 18 bases in between. The CDR3 consists of 17 residues. In DNA form, the CDR3 reads TGTGCCAGCAGTCAAGGGCGATGGCGGGGAAACACCGGGGAGCTGTTTTTT. This translates into CASSQGRWRGNTGELFF.

The chain uses TRBV9 and TRBJ1-3, with D tentatively TRBD1 (6 bases). CDR3 length: 16 residues. The germline CDR1 and CDR2 sequences are SGDLS and YYNGEE. V was cut by 2 bases and J by 0 bases, with 12 bases left in between. The CDR3 DNA reads as TGTGCCAGCAGCGTGGGGGGGGCGAGCTCTGGAAACACCATATATTTT. Encoded protein: CASSVGGASSGNTIYF. Supplemented by reference TRBV9 and TRBJ1-3, the full variable domain reads DSGVTQTPKHLITATGQRVTLRCSPRSGDLSVYWYQQSLDQGLQFLIQYYNGEERAKGNILERFSAQQFPDLHSELNLSSLELGDSALYFCASSVGGASSGNTIYFGEGSWLTVV.

J is TRBJ2-5 and V is TRBV7-6; TRBD1 might be the D (5 bases). CDR1 and CDR2 (germline): SGHVS, FNYEAQ. V was pared by 8 bases and J by 11 bases, with 18 bases between. The CDR3 contains 12 residues. The CDR3 is CASRDSTVEQYF. CDR3 nucleotide sequence: TGTGCCAGCCGAGACAGTACGGTAGAGCAGTACTTC.

This chain uses TRBV18 with TRBJ2-3, with 11 bases aligning to TRBD2. The CDR3 has 19 amino acids. CDR1 is KGHSH, CDR2 LQKENI, per germline. Trimming took 4 bases from V and 2 from J; bases not matched to a gene: 14. CDR3 DNA: TGTGCCAGCTCACTGCCCTGGACAGAACTAGCGGGAGACACAGATACGCAGTATTTT. Its translation: CASSLPWTELAGDTDTQYF.

This chain connects TRBV5-1 to TRBJ2-7, with 8 bases aligning to TRBD2. The germline gives CDR1 SGHRS, CDR2 YFSETQ. V lost 0 bases and J lost 4; bases outside the gene matches: 9. The CDR3 is 16 amino acids. CDR3 sequence reads: CASSLAAAGVSYEQYF. In DNA, the CDR3 is TGCGCCAGCAGCTTGGCCGCAGCGGGAGTATCGTACGAGCAGTACTTC.

This clone was recorded once. The chain joins TRBV7-2 to TRBJ2-4; D unclear. V was cut by 6 bases and J by 0 bases, with 12 bases left in between. Germline lookup yields CDR1 SGHTA and CDR2 FQGNSA. The CDR3 is made up of 15 amino acids. Written as DNA, the CDR3 is TGTGCCAGCAGTCCTCAGGTCCAAGCCAAAAACATTCAGTACTTC. This sequence encodes CASSPQVQAKNIQYF.

This chain joins TRBV5-8 and TRBJ1-5; 8 bases agree with TRBD1. This CDR3 is built from 16 residues. Germline CDR1 is SGHTS and CDR2 is YDEGEE. The trim removed 2 bases at V and 5 bases at J, leaving 9 bases unmatched. The chain's CDR3 is CASSLPGGGIDQPQHF. The CDR3 DNA reads TGTGCCAGCAGCTTACCAGGGGGCGGGATCGATCAGCCCCAGCATTTT.

The chain links TRBV4-1 to TRBJ2-5; TRBD1 agrees at 10 bases. Germline CDR1 and CDR2: MGHRA and YSYEKL. V was pared by 4 bases and J by 5 bases, with 7 bases of the junction left unmatched. The CDR3 is 15 amino acids. CDR3 amino acids: CASSLTGTGVETQYF. In DNA form, the CDR3 reads TGCGCCAGCAGCCTTACCGGGACAGGGGTCGAGACCCAGTACTTC.

The genes are TRBV19 and TRBJ1-5, with D perhaps TRBD1 (6 bases). The CDR3 has 13 residues. The germline V gene encodes CDR1 LNHDA and CDR2 SQIVND (reference sequence). The CDR3 protein is CASHRDINQPQHF. The CDR3 DNA is TGTGCTTCCCATAGGGACATAAATCAGCCCCAGCATTTT. Supplemented by reference TRBV19 and TRBJ1-5, the full variable domain reads DGGITQSPKYLFRKEGQNVTLSCEQNLNHDAMYWYRQDPGQGLRLIYYSQIVNDFQKGDIAEGYSVSREKKESFPLTVTSAQKNPTAFYLCASHRDINQPQHFGDGTRLSIL.

The chain carries TRBV7-8 and TRBJ2-7, with 8 bases lining up with TRBD1. Germline V lookup: CDR1 SGHVS, CDR2 FQNEAQ. After removal of 5 bases from V and 4 bases from J, the junction contained 1 base not matched to a gene. This CDR3 spans 12 amino acids. The CDR3 is CASSGQGYEQYF. CDR3 DNA sequence: TGTGCCAGCAGCGGACAGGGTTACGAGCAGTACTTC. The variable domain in full, completed from reference TRBV7-8 and TRBJ2-7, reads GAGVSQSPRYKVAKRGQDVALRCDPISGHVSLFWYQQALGQGPEFLTYFQNEAQLDKSGLPSDRFFAERPEGSVSTLKIQRTQQEDSAVYLCASSGQGYEQYFGPGTRLTVT.

This chain joins TRBV9 and TRBJ2-1; TRBD2 is a possible D gene (6 bases). The V end was cut by 0 bases, the J end by 2 bases, with 12 bases between. Germline loops: CDR1 SGDLS, CDR2 YYNGEE. This CDR3 is built from 16 residues. The CDR3 region has the DNA TGTGCCAGCAGCGTAGTGGGTAGCGGAGCCTACAATGAGCAGTTCTTC. This sequence encodes CASSVVGSGAYNEQFF.

The rearrangement joins TRBV7-8 to TRBJ2-7, with TRBD1 matching 9 bases. V lost 2 bases, J lost 5 bases, and 7 bases stayed unmatched. Per germline, CDR1 SGHVS and CDR2 FQNEAQ. CDR3 length: 15 amino acids. CDR3 in amino acids: CASSLRDRVLDEQYF. For the CDR3, the DNA is TGTGCCAGCAGCTTACGGGACAGGGTATTGGACGAGCAGTACTTC. The whole variable domain, remainder taken from reference TRBV7-8 and TRBJ2-7, is GAGVSQSPRYKVAKRGQDVALRCDPISGHVSLFWYQQALGQGPEFLTYFQNEAQLDKSGLPSDRFFAERPEGSVSTLKIQRTQQEDSAVYLCASSLRDRVLDEQYFGPGTRLTVT.

This rearrangement joins TRBV16 to TRBJ2-5; maybe TRBD2 (5 bases). The germline gives CDR1 KGHSY, CDR2 FQNENV. There are 15 residues in the CDR3. V was trimmed by 1 base and J by 4 bases, leaving 13 bases between them. The CDR3 reads CASSQFDHEGETQYF. The CDR3 DNA reads TGTGCCAGCAGCCAATTTGACCACGAGGGAGAGACCCAGTACTTC.

The chain couples TRBV11-2 to TRBJ2-1; 8 positions match TRBD2. CDR1 is SGHAT, CDR2 FQNNGV, per germline. V gave up 5 bases and J gave up 9 bases; unmatched junction bases: 9. The CDR3 contains 14 residues. The CDR3 nucleotides are TGTGCCAGCAGCCCCGGACTAGCCTTTGGTGAGCAGTTCTTC. Protein product: CASSPGLAFGEQFF.

The gene calls are TRBV9 and TRBJ2-1; 7 nucleotides align to TRBD2. From germline, CDR1 is SGDLS and CDR2 YYNGEE. The CDR3 sequence is 15 residues long. Germline trimming cut 0 bases from V and 3 bases from J; bases unmatched to any gene: 3. The CDR3 loop reads CASSVVAGLYNEQFF. The CDR3 DNA reads as TGTGCCAGCAGCGTAGTAGCGGGTCTCTACAATGAGCAGTTCTTC.

This chain joins TRBV7-2 and TRBJ1-1, with D perhaps TRBD1 (6 bases). The CDR3 extends over 13 amino acids. Per germline, CDR1 SGHTA and CDR2 FQGNSA. The V and J ends lost 1 base and 3 bases respectively, with 6 bases between them. CDR3 in amino acids: CASSLDRDTEAFF. The CDR3 bases are TGTGCCAGCAGCTTAGACAGGGACACTGAAGCTTTCTTT.

The chain carries TRBV2 and TRBJ2-2; 7 bases line up with TRBD1. The CDR3 loop spans 15 amino acids. CDR1 is SNHLY, CDR2 FYNNEI, per germline. With 3 bases clipped from V and 6 bases from J, the junction kept 7 bases outside the gene matches. CDR3 in DNA: TGTGCCAGCAGTGAGACAGGGTTAGTTTCCGGGGAGCTGTTTTTT. The encoded protein is CASSETGLVSGELFF. The full variable domain, rest sourced from reference TRBV2 and TRBJ2-2, is EPEVTQTPSHQVTQMGQEVILRCVPISNHLYFYWYRQILGQKVEFLVSFYNNEISEKSEIFDDQFSVERPDGSNFTLKIRSTKLEDSAMYFCASSETGLVSGELFFGEGSRLTVL.

This chain joins TRBV6-1 and TRBJ1-5, with TRBD1 matching over 9 bases. The CDR3 contains 14 residues. Germline trimming cut 5 bases from V and 10 bases from J; bases unmatched to any gene: 9. The germline V gene encodes CDR1 MNHNS and CDR2 SASEGT. The CDR3 coding sequence is TGTGCCAGCAGTTCACAGGGGGCTTCTATACCCCAGCATTTT. This gives the protein CASSSQGASIPQHF.

The chain carries TRBV11-3 and TRBJ2-1; TRBD2 matches at 8 bases. J lost 3 bases, V lost 5 bases, and 15 bases had no gene match. The CDR3 has 18 residues. CDR1 and CDR2 from the germline V gene are SGHNT and YENEEA. CDR3 amino acids: CASSPGWVAGTDYNEQFF. The DNA for the CDR3 is TGTGCCAGCAGCCCCGGTTGGGTAGCGGGAACAGACTACAATGAGCAGTTCTTC. Using reference TRBV11-3 and TRBJ2-1 for the parts outside the CDR3, the full variable domain is EAGVVQSPRYKIIEKKQPVAFWCNPISGHNTLYWYLQNLGQGPELLIRYENEEAVDDSQLPKDRFSAERLKGVDSTLKIQPAELGDSAVYLCASSPGWVAGTDYNEQFFGPGTRLTVL.

The chain is built from TRBV27 and TRBJ2-5; perhaps TRBD2 as D (5 bases). The DNA matches TRBJ2-7 better at its end, which makes the J call doubtful. The CDR3 totals 17 residues. Germline V gene sequence: CDR1 MNHEY, CDR2 SMNVEV (reference sequence). CDR3 in DNA: TGTGCCACCCGACGATTATCCAACTCAGCGGTCGCCTACGAGCAGTACTTC. Translation gives CATRRLSNSAVAYEQYF.

The rearrangement links TRBV4-1 to TRBJ2-4; 11 bases agree with TRBD2. J gave up 6 bases and V 1 base, and 5 bases lay outside the gene matches. The CDR3 is made up of 16 amino acids. Germline V gene sequence: CDR1 MGHRA, CDR2 YSYEKL. The CDR3 DNA reads as TGCGCCAGCAGCCAAGTCGGGACTAGCGGATTAAACATTCAGTACTTC. Translated: CASSQVGTSGLNIQYF.